The entry below gives a single T cell receptor (beta chain) sequence along with its context. The protocol was immunoSEQ multiplex PCR, while the TCRdb copy is restricted to in-frame clones and leaves out a portion. The table lists about 99,000 clones, around 74% of them singletons. This record belongs to a study of blood T cell repertoires in COVID-19. CDR1 is SGHTS, CDR2 YDEGEE, per germline. Trimming left V 4 bases short and J 0 bases short, with 13 bases between. This CDR3 region has 16 residues. This TCR came from a woman aged 80 or older with active or convalescent COVID-19. Sequencing used peripheral blood. The V gene is TRBV5-8, the J gene TRBJ2-2, with D possibly TRBD1 on 6 matching bases. CDR3 coding DNA: TGTGCCAGCAGCAGGGGGTGGGGGACGAACACCGGGGAGCTGTTTTTT. Encoded protein: CASSRGWGTNTGELFF.